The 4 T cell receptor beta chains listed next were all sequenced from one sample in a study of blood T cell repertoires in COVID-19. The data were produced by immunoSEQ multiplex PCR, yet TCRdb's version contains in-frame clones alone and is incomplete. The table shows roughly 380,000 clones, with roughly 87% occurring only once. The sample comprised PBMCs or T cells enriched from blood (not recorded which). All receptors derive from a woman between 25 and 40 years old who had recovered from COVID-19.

In DNA, the CDR3 is TGTGCCAGCAGCTTAGCAGGGGGCCCCGGGGATACGCAGTATTTT. As protein: CASSLAGGPGDTQYF. The gene calls are TRBV7-2 and TRBJ2-3; 7 nucleotides match TRBD1. The CDR3 covers 15 residues. Looked up from germline, CDR1 is SGHTA and CDR2 is FQGNSA. J gave up 6 bases and V 0 bases, and 6 bases lay outside the gene matches.

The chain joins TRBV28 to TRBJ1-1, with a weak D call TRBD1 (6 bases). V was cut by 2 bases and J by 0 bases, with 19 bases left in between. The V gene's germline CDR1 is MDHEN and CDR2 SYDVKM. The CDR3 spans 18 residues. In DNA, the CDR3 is TGTGCCAGCAGTTTACCCTCGTCAAACAGGGTGATGAACACTGAAGCTTTCTTT. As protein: CASSLPSSNRVMNTEAFF.

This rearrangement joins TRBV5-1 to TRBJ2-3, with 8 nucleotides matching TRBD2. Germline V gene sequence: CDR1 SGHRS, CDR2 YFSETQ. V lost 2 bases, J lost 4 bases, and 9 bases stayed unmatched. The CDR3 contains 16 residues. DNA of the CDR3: TGCGCCAGCAGCTTACAAAGCGGGAGACAGGCAGATACGCAGTATTTT. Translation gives CASSLQSGRQADTQYF.

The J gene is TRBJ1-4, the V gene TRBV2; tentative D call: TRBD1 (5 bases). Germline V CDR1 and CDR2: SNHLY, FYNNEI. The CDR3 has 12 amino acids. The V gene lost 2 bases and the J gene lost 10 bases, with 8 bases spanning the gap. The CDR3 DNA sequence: TGTGCCAGCAGTGAATTAAGGGGAAAACTGTTTTTT. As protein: CASSELRGKLFF.